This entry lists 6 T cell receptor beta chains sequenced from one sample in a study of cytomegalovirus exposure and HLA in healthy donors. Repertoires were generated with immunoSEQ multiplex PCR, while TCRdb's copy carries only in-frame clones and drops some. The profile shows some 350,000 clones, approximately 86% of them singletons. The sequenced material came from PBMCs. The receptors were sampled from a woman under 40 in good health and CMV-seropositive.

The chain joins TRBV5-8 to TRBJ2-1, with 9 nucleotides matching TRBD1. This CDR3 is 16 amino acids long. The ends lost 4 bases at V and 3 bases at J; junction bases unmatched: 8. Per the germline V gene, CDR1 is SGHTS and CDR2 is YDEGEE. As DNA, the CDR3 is TGTGCCAGCAGCGCGACACGGGACAGGGTCTACAATGAGCAGTTCTTC. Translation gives CASSATRDRVYNEQFF.

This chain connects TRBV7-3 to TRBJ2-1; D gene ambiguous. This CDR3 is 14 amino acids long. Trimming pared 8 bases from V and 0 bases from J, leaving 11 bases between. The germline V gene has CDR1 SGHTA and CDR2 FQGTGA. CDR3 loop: CASGQFSSYNEQFF. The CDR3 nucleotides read TGTGCCAGCGGGCAGTTCAGCTCCTACAATGAGCAGTTCTTC.

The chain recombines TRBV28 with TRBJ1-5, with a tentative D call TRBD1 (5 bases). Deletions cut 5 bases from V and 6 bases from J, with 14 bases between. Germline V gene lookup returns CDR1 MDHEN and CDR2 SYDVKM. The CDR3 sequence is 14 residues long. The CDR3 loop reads CASSLRRAVQPQHF. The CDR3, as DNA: TGTGCCAGCAGTCTCCGCAGGGCTGTTCAGCCCCAGCATTTT.

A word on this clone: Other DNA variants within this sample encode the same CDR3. CDR3 protein: CASSVGPSSYEQYF. CDR3 nucleotide sequence: TGTGCCAGCAGCGTCGGTCCTAGCTCCTACGAGCAGTACTTC. This chain joins TRBV9 and TRBJ2-7; no firm D call. There are 14 residues in the CDR3. In germline, CDR1 is SGDLS, CDR2 YYNGEE. The germline V and J ends were trimmed by 2 bases and 0 bases, with 9 bases remaining between them.

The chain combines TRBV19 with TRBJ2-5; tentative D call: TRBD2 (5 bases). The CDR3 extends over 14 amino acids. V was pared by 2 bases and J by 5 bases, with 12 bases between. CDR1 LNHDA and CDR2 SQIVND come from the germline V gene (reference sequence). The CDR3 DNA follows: TGTGCCAGTAGTATAAGACTAACCAGCGAGACCCAGTACTTC. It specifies CASSIRLTSETQYF.

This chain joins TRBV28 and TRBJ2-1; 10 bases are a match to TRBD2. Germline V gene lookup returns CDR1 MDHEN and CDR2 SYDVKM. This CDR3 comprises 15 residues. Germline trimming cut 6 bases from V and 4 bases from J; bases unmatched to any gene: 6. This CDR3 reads CASRSTSGVYNEQFF. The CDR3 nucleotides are TGTGCCAGCAGAAGTACTAGCGGGGTGTACAATGAGCAGTTCTTC.